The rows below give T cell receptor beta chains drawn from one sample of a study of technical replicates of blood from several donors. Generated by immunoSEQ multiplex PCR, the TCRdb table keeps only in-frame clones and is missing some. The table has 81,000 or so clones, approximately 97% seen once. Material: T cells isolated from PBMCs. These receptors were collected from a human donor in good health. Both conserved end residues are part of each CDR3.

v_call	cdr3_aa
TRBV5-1	CASTRQGTSVPSYEQYF
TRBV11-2	CASSLRVPGDLFYEQYF
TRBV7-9	CASSLGTSGSDTQYF
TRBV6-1	CASSERPAPYEQYF
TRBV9	CASSGGDSPLHF
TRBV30	CAWSPHYTEAFF
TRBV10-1	CASKQPGGEYGYTF
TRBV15	CATSRDPSGGVDEQFF
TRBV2	CASSAQGYEQYF
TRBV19	CASSTGGASLANEKLFF
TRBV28	CASTLGLAGDLPYEQYF
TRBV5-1	CASSRPQEVEQYF
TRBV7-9	CASSPLGTGGAEQYF
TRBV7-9	CASSLAQGVNNEQFF
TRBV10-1	CASLNGVEAKNIQYF
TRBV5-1	CASSFDRGTGELFF
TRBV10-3	CAISESGQGSYTF
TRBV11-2	CASRLLAGGSPGHEQFF
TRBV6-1	CASSDEQGADGELFF
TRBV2	CASSGTGEKLFF
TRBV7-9	CASSLPLLANTGELFF
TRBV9	CASEDREGSGQYF
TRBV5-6	CASSFMGSSSDEQYF
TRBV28	CASSLSSNYGYTF
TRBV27	CASSPWTGVRGYTF
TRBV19	CASSIGTGVTGYTF
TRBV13	CASSLRGTEAFF
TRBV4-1	CASSHPRTSGGQNNEQFF
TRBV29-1	CSGRVDGRYTF
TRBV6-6	CASSYSGPTGDTQYF
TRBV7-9	CASSFPSGGLAGGELFF
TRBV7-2	CASSFYGRSVGETQYF
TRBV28	CASSLGPGRTDTQYF
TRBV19	CASSPNRNSGELFF
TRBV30	CAWSGTTGGGPEQYF
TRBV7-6	CASTPGSFRTGGFGKLFF
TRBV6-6	CATQPQGSGNTIYF
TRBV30	CAWSVRGSSYSNQPQHF
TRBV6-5	CASSYAGYGYTF
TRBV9	CASSATGTGGTEAFF
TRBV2	CASSEYREQYF
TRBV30	CACRQGSGTDTQYF
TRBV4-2	CASTVAEGQPQHF
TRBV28	CASSPGLGGEFF
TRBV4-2	CASSQWLQGIGELFF
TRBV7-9	CASSLLSISLYNEQFF
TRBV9	CASSVGAGSLDGYTF
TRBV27	CASSPTVRALSNTEAFF
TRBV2	CASKGGQGYNEQFF
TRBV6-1	CASSEIAVQGIEYQPQHF
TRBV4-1	CASSQVQMGQPQHF
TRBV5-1	CASSPTGAGNQPQHF
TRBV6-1	CASSEARGGANVLTF
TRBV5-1	CASSFGGRETQYF
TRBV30	CAWSPSGGTDTQYF
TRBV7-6	CASSPSTGSEQPQHF
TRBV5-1	CASSFGEGMNTEAFF